Following are 8 T cell receptor beta chains from one sample sequenced in a study of T cells after yellow fever vaccination. TCRdb reprocessed the 5' RACE reads with MiXCR, giving one entry per CDR3 protein. The data show 95,000 to 150,000 distinct CDR3 sequences, with about 16% seen just once and roughly 44% held by the top ten. Sequencing used CD8+ T cells sorted from PBMCs, obtained 5 days after the yellow fever booster vaccination. These receptors all stem from a man between 18 and 35 years old who received the YFV17D yellow fever vaccine.

The table lists this clonotype with a few counts. J is TRBJ2-5 and V is TRBV5-1; D might be TRBD1 or TRBD2, each matching 5 bases. The length of the CDR3 is 17 residues. In germline, CDR1 is SGHRS, CDR2 YFSETQ. The germline V and J ends were trimmed by 3 bases and 4 bases, with 22 bases remaining between them. The CDR3 loop reads CASSWTESMAGRETQYF. CDR3 coding DNA: TGCGCCAGCAGCTGGACGGAATCCATGGCAGGGAGAGAGACCCAGTACTTC.

This clonotype was detected only once. The J gene is TRBJ2-1, the V gene TRBV6-2 or TRBV6-3; D could derive from TRBD1 or TRBD2 (7 bases each). Germline V gene sequence: CDR1 MNHEY, CDR2 SVGEGT. The CDR3 consists of 11 residues. Trimming cost V 8 bases and J 14 bases, with 16 bases left between them. The CDR3 nucleotides are TGTGCCAGCGGGAGGGGCAGGGGGAAGTTCTTC. Amino acid sequence: CASGRGRGKFF.

The genes are TRBV7-9 and TRBJ1-1; maybe TRBD1 (5 bases). The germline V gene encodes CDR1 SEHNR and CDR2 FQNEAQ (reference sequence). CDR3 length: 15 residues. Trimming pared 1 base from V and 4 bases from J, leaving 13 bases between. This chain's CDR3 is CASSLVAGSGTEAFF. As DNA, the CDR3 is TGTGCCAGCAGCTTAGTAGCAGGGTCGGGCACTGAAGCTTTCTTT.

As regards this clonotype: Its ends do not fully match the called genes, so a read error is possible. The chain carries TRBV7-8 and TRBJ1-6; D is uncertain. The CDR3 loop spans 11 amino acids. Germline loops: CDR1 SGHVS, CDR2 FQNEAQ. CDR3 coding DNA: TGTGCCAGCAGCTCGCGGAAAGTTCTAGCCTTT. Its protein is CASSSRKVLAF.

The chain employs TRBV20-1 and TRBJ2-1; D tentatively fits TRBD1 or TRBD2 (6 bases each). V lost 0 bases, J lost 3 bases, and 12 bases lay in between. This CDR3 region has 15 residues. Germline CDR1 DFQATT, CDR2 SNEGSKA (reference sequence). CDR3 in DNA: TGCAGTGCTAGAGATTTGGGGGGCAACTACAATGAGCAGTTCTTC. Translating it yields CSARDLGGNYNEQFF.

The table lists this clonotype with a few counts. The chain uses TRBV2 and TRBJ1-2; 8 nucleotides line up with TRBD1. J was trimmed by 4 bases and V by 6 bases; bases with no gene match: 7. The CDR3 runs to 14 residues. From germline, CDR1 is SNHLY and CDR2 FYNNEI. Here the CDR3 reads CASRDRGGGYGYTF. CDR3 nucleotides: TGTGCCAGCAGAGACAGGGGAGGTGGCTATGGCTACACCTTC.

The V call is TRBV5-4, the J call TRBJ2-5; no clear D. CDR1 SGHNT and CDR2 YYREEE come from the germline V gene (reference sequence). V shed 0 bases and J shed 13 bases, with 13 bases lying between them. The CDR3 covers 12 residues. For the CDR3, the DNA is TGTGCCAGCAGCTTGGGGGCCGGGCAGTGGTACTTC. Translating gives CASSLGAGQWYF.

This sequence joins TRBV7-8 and TRBJ2-2, with D hard to call. This CDR3 comprises 16 residues. Trimming took off 2 bases at V and 6 bases at J, with 16 bases between the two ends. Germline-derived CDR1 and CDR2 are SGHVS and FQNEAQ. CDR3 coding DNA: TGTGCCAGCAGCTTATACGCCCTGCAAAGCGCCGGGGAGCTGTTTTTT. It encodes CASSLYALQSAGELFF.